This T cell receptor beta chain was sequenced in a study of T cell responses to AZD1222 COVID-19 vaccine. The study, taken as a whole, reports: Regions left unmutated in variants are reportedly the target of nearly half of spike-specific TCRs.

Repertoires were generated with immunoSEQ multiplex PCR, while TCRdb's copy carries only in-frame clones and drops some. The sample has 150,000 or so clones; around 93% are singletons. On this clone itself: Antigen unknown.

Per germline, CDR1 GTSNPN and CDR2 SVGIG (reference sequence). The CDR3 contains 12 residues. Trimming took 2 bases from V and 5 from J, leaving 9 bases between them. V gene TRBV30 combines with J gene TRBJ1-2, with a weak D call TRBD1 (6 bases). The sample here was peripheral blood, taken on day 0 of AZD1222 vaccination. The source of this sequence is an adult in good health. The CDR3 spells CAWSSQGYGYTF. CDR3 bases: TGTGCCTGGAGTTCACAGGGATATGGCTACACCTTC.